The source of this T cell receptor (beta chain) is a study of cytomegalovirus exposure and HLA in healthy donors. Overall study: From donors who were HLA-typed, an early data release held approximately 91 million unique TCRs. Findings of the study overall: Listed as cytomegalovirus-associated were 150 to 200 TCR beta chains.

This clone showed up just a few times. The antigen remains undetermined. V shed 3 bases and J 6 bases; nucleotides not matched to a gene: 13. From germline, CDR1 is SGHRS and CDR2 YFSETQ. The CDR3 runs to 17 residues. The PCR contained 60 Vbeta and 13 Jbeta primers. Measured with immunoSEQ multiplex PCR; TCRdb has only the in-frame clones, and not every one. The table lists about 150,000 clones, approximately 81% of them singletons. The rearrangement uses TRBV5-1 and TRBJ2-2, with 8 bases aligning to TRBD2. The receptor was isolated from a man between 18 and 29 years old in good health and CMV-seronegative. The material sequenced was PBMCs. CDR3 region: CASSYSLAGRAAGELFF. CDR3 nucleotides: TGCGCCAGCAGCTATTCCTTGGCCGGGAGGGCCGCCGGGGAGCTGTTTTTT.